A selection of T cell receptor beta chains follows, all from one sample in a study of beta chain features in type 1 diabetes. Clones were read by immunoSEQ multiplex PCR, and TCRdb kept only the in-frame ones, dropping some. The sample carries hundreds of thousands of clones, about an eighth recorded once. The sequenced sample was naive CD4+ T cells from blood. The receptors derive from a young man with type 1 diabetes. Both conserved end residues are part of each CDR3. The D gene is left open where the match is weak. Only some rows state a clone size, as once, few, many or a class for expanded clones.

cdr3_aa | cdr3_nt | clone_size | j_call | d_call | v_call
CASRWRGYYGYTF | TGTGCCAGCAGGTGGAGGGGTTACTATGGCTACACCTTC | few | TRBJ1-2 | - | TRBV2
CAISALPKGLADPLAKNIQYF | TGTGCCATCAGTGCCTTACCCAAAGGACTAGCGGACCCCCTAGCCAAAAACATTCAGTACTTC | - | TRBJ2-4 | TRBD2 | TRBV10-3
CATGLAGATDTQYF | TGTGCCACCGGACTAGCGGGAGCAACAGATACGCAGTATTTT | few | TRBJ2-3 | TRBD2 | TRBV15
CASTPLGGGPYNEQFF | TGTGCCAGCACCCCCCTTGGGGGGGGGCCCTACAATGAGCAGTTCTTC | few | TRBJ2-1 | - | TRBV5-6
CASKGVGEKLFF | TGTGCCAGCAAAGGAGTGGGGGAAAAACTGTTTTTT | few | TRBJ1-4 | - | TRBV28
CAWDRDRISSGANVLTF | TGTGCCTGGGACCGGGACAGGATTAGCTCTGGGGCCAACGTCCTGACTTTC | - | TRBJ2-6 | TRBD1 | TRBV30
CAWWGTGGADGYTF | TGTGCCTGGTGGGGGACAGGGGGCGCGGATGGCTACACCTTC | few | TRBJ1-2 | TRBD1 | TRBV30
CASSRTSGVQETQYF | TGTGCCAGCAGTAGGACTAGCGGGGTCCAAGAGACCCAGTACTTC | few | TRBJ2-5 | TRBD2 | TRBV6-1
CASSVGRQGISYEQFF | TGTGCCAGCAGCGTAGGAAGGCAGGGTATAAGCTATGAGCAGTTCTTC | - | TRBJ2-1 | - | TRBV9
CASSYSRGSSYEQYF | TGTGCCAGCAGTTACTCCAGGGGTAGCTCCTACGAGCAGTACTTC | - | TRBJ2-7 | - | TRBV6-6
CASSPLRGRGDEQYF | TGCGCCAGCAGTCCCCTTAGGGGGCGCGGAGACGAGCAGTACTTC | few | TRBJ2-7 | TRBD1 | TRBV10-2
CASSPSGEVTGELFF | TGCGCCAGCAGCCCGTCGGGAGAGGTCACCGGGGAGCTGTTTTTT | few | TRBJ2-2 | - | TRBV5-1
CSASDDTQYF | TGCAGTGCTAGCGACGATACGCAGTATTTT | - | TRBJ2-3 | - | TRBV20-1
CASSPQGAANTEAFF | TGTGCCAGCAGCCCACAGGGAGCCGCGAACACTGAAGCTTTCTTT | - | TRBJ1-1 | - | TRBV7-9
CASSYFPLDTGSYNEQFF | TGTGCCAGCAGTTATTTCCCCCTTGATACCGGCTCCTACAATGAGCAGTTCTTC | few | TRBJ2-1 | - | TRBV6-9
CASSLEYRDTEAFF | TGCGCCAGCAGCTTGGAGTACAGGGACACTGAAGCTTTCTTT | few | TRBJ1-1 | - | TRBV5-1
CASSSDLNTGELFF | TGCGCCAGCAGCTCCGATCTCAACACCGGGGAGCTGTTTTTT | - | TRBJ2-2 | - | TRBV5-1
CASSQERLAAYNEQFF | TGTGCCAGCAGCCAAGAAAGGTTAGCGGCCTACAATGAGCAGTTCTTC | - | TRBJ2-1 | - | TRBV4-2
CASSLEGWETEAFF | TGTGCCAGCAGCTTGGAGGGTTGGGAAACTGAAGCTTTCTTT | few | TRBJ1-1 | - | TRBV7-9
CASSSPTSGGNEQFF | TGCGCCAGCAGCTCCCCTACTAGCGGGGGCAATGAGCAGTTCTTC | - | TRBJ2-1 | TRBD2 | TRBV5-1
CASSLDGNTIYF | TGTGCCAGCAGTTTGGACGGAAACACCATATATTTT | few | TRBJ1-3 | - | TRBV2
CASSPLGEGSTDTQYF | TGTGCCAGTAGTCCCCTTGGGGAGGGGAGCACAGATACGCAGTATTTT | - | TRBJ2-3 | TRBD2 | TRBV19
CASSDSGLRGHTEAFF | TGTGCCAGTAGTGATTCGGGGCTTCGGGGGCACACTGAAGCTTTCTTT | few | TRBJ1-1 | - | TRBV19
CTSSQQGPSSYEQYF | TGCACCAGCAGCCAACAGGGACCGAGCTCCTACGAGCAGTACTTC | few | TRBJ2-7 | - | TRBV1
CASSRSPQGQYEQYF | TGTGCCAGCAGCCGATCTCCTCAGGGACAGTACGAGCAGTACTTC | few | TRBJ2-7 | TRBD1 | TRBV5-6
CASSRLDRGRGTDTQYF | TGCGCCAGCAGTCGACTCGACAGGGGGCGAGGCACAGATACGCAGTATTTT | - | TRBJ2-3 | TRBD1 | TRBV5-1
CASSDAGLAGNEQFF | TGTGCCAGCAGTGATGCGGGACTAGCTGGCAATGAGCAGTTCTTC | few | TRBJ2-1 | TRBD2 | TRBV2
CASSLGNTIYF | TGTGCCAGCAGCTTAGGAAACACCATATATTTT | - | TRBJ1-3 | - | TRBV7-2
CSAETGVGYTF | TGCAGTGCAGAGACAGGGGTCGGCTACACCTTC | few | TRBJ1-2 | TRBD1 | TRBV20-1
CASSPASEAFF | TGTGCCAGCAGTCCCGCCTCGGAAGCTTTCTTT | - | TRBJ1-1 | - | TRBV2
CSVVGGPLITDTQYF | TGCAGCGTTGTCGGAGGGCCTTTGATCACAGATACGCAGTATTTT | - | TRBJ2-3 | - | TRBV29-1
CASSLGTGQETQYF | TGTGCCAGCAGCCTAGGGACAGGCCAAGAGACCCAGTACTTC | - | TRBJ2-5 | TRBD1 | TRBV7-4
CASSSGQDTGELFF | TGTGCCAGCAGTTCCGGACAGGACACCGGGGAGCTGTTTTTT | - | TRBJ2-2 | TRBD1 | TRBV28
CASSPRLAGYNEQFF | TGTGCCAGCAGCCCGCGACTAGCGGGGTACAATGAGCAGTTCTTC | few | TRBJ2-1 | TRBD2 | TRBV7-6
CASSPGGVWPQHF | TGTGCCAGCAGTCCGGGGGGCGTCTGGCCCCAGCATTTT | few | TRBJ1-5 | - | TRBV6-6
CAWRDSQNYGYTF | TGTGCCTGGCGGGACAGCCAAAACTATGGCTACACCTTC | - | TRBJ1-2 | TRBD1 | TRBV30
CASSLVRAGNYGYTF | TGTGCCAGCAGCTTAGTAAGGGCCGGGAACTATGGCTACACCTTC | - | TRBJ1-2 | - | TRBV11-2
CASSLIEQGEAFF | TGTGCCAGCAGTTTAATCGAGCAGGGCGAAGCTTTCTTT | - | TRBJ1-1 | - | TRBV7-9
CASRLTSAGGYTF | TGTGCCAGCCGCTTGACATCGGCCGGTGGCTACACCTTC | few | TRBJ1-2 | - | TRBV7-9
CATSPGVSNEQFF | TGTGCCACCAGCCCTGGGGTAAGCAATGAGCAGTTCTTC | few | TRBJ2-1 | - | TRBV15
CASRGPSGAPGDTQYF | TGTGCCAGCAGGGGGCCTAGCGGGGCCCCCGGGGATACGCAGTATTTT | few | TRBJ2-3 | TRBD2 | TRBV4-2
CASSLVVETQYF | TGCGCCAGCAGCTTGGTTGTGGAGACCCAGTACTTC | few | TRBJ2-5 | - | TRBV5-1
CASSGREAGELFF | TGTGCCAGCAGTGGCCGGGAGGCCGGGGAGCTGTTTTTT | few | TRBJ2-2 | TRBD2 | TRBV6-1
CASSPGSRGPEAEQYF | TGTGCCAGCTCACCGGGATCTCGAGGACCGGAGGCCGAGCAGTACTTC | - | TRBJ2-7 | - | TRBV18
CASSARTGVGEKLFF | TGTGCCAGCAGCGCCAGGACAGGGGTGGGTGAAAAACTGTTTTTT | - | TRBJ1-4 | TRBD1 | TRBV9